The present TCR beta chain was sequenced within a study of monozygotic twins with inflammatory bowel disease. Study observations and caveats: Repertoire similarity did not differ between concordant and discordant twins, possibly owing to limited power. Other individuals had fewer clonotypes in common with IBD patients than with healthy twins, especially with disease activity. IBD patients showed reduced TCRbeta diversity (inverse Simpson) versus healthy co-twins. Some repertoire variability may stem from patients' differing immunosuppressive treatments.

This CDR3 spans 14 amino acids. CDR1 and CDR2 (germline): MNHEY, SMNVEV (reference sequence). TCRdb reprocessed the 5' RACE reads and stores each CDR3 protein as one record, lacking DNA. Its clone listing holds over 200,000 distinct CDR3 sequences. A note on this clonotype: Its antigen remains unidentified.

The TCR originated in a human donor with ulcerative colitis or Crohn's disease, or a healthy co-twin of an affected twin (not recorded which). Sequenced: blood. The rearrangement links TRBV27 to TRBJ2-5. The CDR3: CASSSMILSETQYF.